This is a list of T cell receptor beta chains from one sample in a study of control samples from healthy donors and cancer patients. Here immunoSEQ multiplex PCR was the method, and the copy in TCRdb shows in-frame clones only, minus some. The sample yields just over 80,000 clones, just under 90% seen once. The sequencing sample was made of blood. These receptors were taken from a man in his fifties in good health. Both conserved end residues are part of each CDR3. The D gene is left open where the match is weak. Where a row states a size, it is once, few, many or the class of an expanded clone; other rows omit it.

cdr3_nt: TGCGCCAGCAGTGCTAGCAGGAGCACTGAAGCTTTCTTT
cdr3_aa: CASSASRSTEAFF
d_call: NA
cdr3_length: 13
v_call: TRBV10-1
j_call: TRBJ1-1
clone_size: NA

cdr3_nt: TGCAGCGTTGAGACAGGCAGCTCCGGCTCTGGAAACACCATATATTTT
cdr3_aa: CSVETGSSGSGNTIYF
d_call: NA
cdr3_length: 16
v_call: TRBV29-1
j_call: TRBJ1-3
clone_size: NA

cdr3_nt: TGTGCCAGCAGTTACGAGGCAGGGCTAGCCAAAAACATTCAGTACTTC
cdr3_aa: CASSYEAGLAKNIQYF
d_call: NA
cdr3_length: 16
v_call: TRBV6-5
j_call: TRBJ2-4
clone_size: NA

cdr3_nt: TGTGCCAGCAGTTGGGACAGGGCAACCGATGAAAAACTGTTTTTT
cdr3_aa: CASSWDRATDEKLFF
d_call: TRBD1
cdr3_length: 15
v_call: TRBV7-9
j_call: TRBJ1-4
clone_size: NA

cdr3_nt: TGCGCCAGCAGCCAAGATCTCACGGTCTCTGGAAACACCATATATTTT
cdr3_aa: CASSQDLTVSGNTIYF
d_call: NA
cdr3_length: 16
v_call: TRBV4-1
j_call: TRBJ1-3
clone_size: few

cdr3_nt: TGTGCCAGCAGCTTGCGAACCGGGACAGCAAATTCACCCCTCCACTTT
cdr3_aa: CASSLRTGTANSPLHF
d_call: TRBD1
cdr3_length: 16
v_call: TRBV5-6
j_call: TRBJ1-6
clone_size: NA

cdr3_nt: TGTGCCAGCAGCTGGGATACCGGGACTAGCTTTGAGCAGTTCTTC
cdr3_aa: CASSWDTGTSFEQFF
d_call: TRBD2
cdr3_length: 15
v_call: TRBV7-6
j_call: TRBJ2-1
clone_size: NA

cdr3_nt: TGTGCCAGCCGCTTGGGGACCTCTGGAAACACCATATATTTT
cdr3_aa: CASRLGTSGNTIYF
d_call: NA
cdr3_length: 14
v_call: TRBV7-9
j_call: TRBJ1-3
clone_size: once

cdr3_nt: TGTGCCAGCAGCTTAGAACCGGGACAGAACACCGGGGAGCTGTTTTTT
cdr3_aa: CASSLEPGQNTGELFF
d_call: NA
cdr3_length: 16
v_call: TRBV7-6
j_call: TRBJ2-2
clone_size: NA

cdr3_nt: TGTGCCAGCAGTGGGGGCACTGAAGCTTTCTTT
cdr3_aa: CASSGGTEAFF
d_call: NA
cdr3_length: 11
v_call: TRBV12-3/TRBV12-4
j_call: TRBJ1-1
clone_size: NA

cdr3_nt: TGTGCCAGCAGCTTAGCGACTAGCGGGGGAAACACAGATACGCAGTATTTT
cdr3_aa: CASSLATSGGNTDTQYF
d_call: TRBD2
cdr3_length: 17
v_call: TRBV7-9
j_call: TRBJ2-3
clone_size: NA

cdr3_nt: TGCGCCAGCAGCTTGGGGGGGCCAACTAATGAAAAACTGTTTTTT
cdr3_aa: CASSLGGPTNEKLFF
d_call: NA
cdr3_length: 15
v_call: TRBV5-1
j_call: TRBJ1-4
clone_size: NA

cdr3_nt: TGTGCCAGCAGTGAATACCCTAGGGGGCTGAACACCGGGGAGCTGTTTTTT
cdr3_aa: CASSEYPRGLNTGELFF
d_call: TRBD1
cdr3_length: 17
v_call: TRBV6-1
j_call: TRBJ2-2
clone_size: NA

cdr3_nt: TGTGCCACCAGTGATTCTACCCGCCCCGATGGCTACACCTTC
cdr3_aa: CATSDSTRPDGYTF
d_call: NA
cdr3_length: 14
v_call: TRBV24-1
j_call: TRBJ1-2
clone_size: NA

cdr3_nt: TGTGCCAGCAGCCTCTGGGATGCTGGCTACACCTTC
cdr3_aa: CASSLWDAGYTF
d_call: NA
cdr3_length: 12
v_call: TRBV7-9
j_call: TRBJ1-2
clone_size: NA

cdr3_nt: TGTGCCAGCAGCTCCACCCGTGACAGGGGACGGTACAATGAGCAGTTCTTC
cdr3_aa: CASSSTRDRGRYNEQFF
d_call: TRBD1
cdr3_length: 17
v_call: TRBV11-3
j_call: TRBJ2-1
clone_size: NA

cdr3_nt: TGTGCCAGCAGCTTAGGGGGGGTGATCTACGAGCAGTACTTC
cdr3_aa: CASSLGGVIYEQYF
d_call: NA
cdr3_length: 14
v_call: TRBV5-4
j_call: TRBJ2-7
clone_size: NA

cdr3_nt: TGTGCCAGCAGCCAAGGGGGGATCTCTGGAAACACCATATATTTT
cdr3_aa: CASSQGGISGNTIYF
d_call: NA
cdr3_length: 15
v_call: TRBV4-2
j_call: TRBJ1-3
clone_size: NA

cdr3_nt: TGTGCCAGCAGCCCCCGACAGGGGCGAACCTACAATGAGCAGTTCTTC
cdr3_aa: CASSPRQGRTYNEQFF
d_call: TRBD1
cdr3_length: 16
v_call: TRBV5-4
j_call: TRBJ2-1
clone_size: NA

cdr3_nt: TGCGCCAGCAACTCCTGGGGACATGACCAAGAGACCCAGTACTTC
cdr3_aa: CASNSWGHDQETQYF
d_call: NA
cdr3_length: 15
v_call: TRBV5-1
j_call: TRBJ2-5
clone_size: NA

cdr3_nt: TGTGCCAGCAGTTCAGACAGGCCACTTGGAACCACTGAAGCTTTCTTT
cdr3_aa: CASSSDRPLGTTEAFF
d_call: NA
cdr3_length: 16
v_call: TRBV6-6
j_call: TRBJ1-1
clone_size: few

cdr3_nt: TGTGCCAGCAGCTTGAGTTTTGGACAGCGGGCGGGGGAGACCCAGTACTTC
cdr3_aa: CASSLSFGQRAGETQYF
d_call: NA
cdr3_length: 17
v_call: TRBV11-2
j_call: TRBJ2-5
clone_size: NA

cdr3_nt: TGTGCCAGCAGTGAAGTTGGTCTCCCTCCGGAGACCCAGTACTTC
cdr3_aa: CASSEVGLPPETQYF
d_call: NA
cdr3_length: 15
v_call: TRBV6-1
j_call: TRBJ2-5
clone_size: few

cdr3_nt: TGTGCCAGCAGCTTAAGGGACAGGGGTGCCAATGAGCAGTTCTTC
cdr3_aa: CASSLRDRGANEQFF
d_call: TRBD1
cdr3_length: 15
v_call: TRBV7-2
j_call: TRBJ2-1
clone_size: NA

cdr3_nt: TGTGCCAGTAGTACCATAGCGGGAGCATACAATGAGCAGTTCTTC
cdr3_aa: CASSTIAGAYNEQFF
d_call: TRBD2
cdr3_length: 15
v_call: TRBV19
j_call: TRBJ2-1
clone_size: NA

cdr3_nt: TGCAGCGGCGGGACACAGAACACCGGGGAGCTGTTTTTT
cdr3_aa: CSGGTQNTGELFF
d_call: NA
cdr3_length: 13
v_call: TRBV29-1
j_call: TRBJ2-2
clone_size: NA

cdr3_nt: TGTGCCAGCATGCGTGGAGATACGCAGTATTTT
cdr3_aa: CASMRGDTQYF
d_call: NA
cdr3_length: 11
v_call: TRBV25-1
j_call: TRBJ2-3
clone_size: NA

cdr3_nt: TGTGCCAGCACATCCCGGAGGGTGGAGGGCTCGGAGCAGTTCTTC
cdr3_aa: CASTSRRVEGSEQFF
d_call: NA
cdr3_length: 15
v_call: TRBV18
j_call: TRBJ2-1
clone_size: NA

cdr3_nt: TGTGCCAGCAGCGATGACGGCGTGGGGCGAGAGACCCAGTACTTC
cdr3_aa: CASSDDGVGRETQYF
d_call: NA
cdr3_length: 15
v_call: TRBV5-4
j_call: TRBJ2-5
clone_size: once

cdr3_nt: TGTGCCAGCAGCTTAACCCCCCGGGACAGGGTTTCACCCCTCCACTTT
cdr3_aa: CASSLTPRDRVSPLHF
d_call: TRBD1
cdr3_length: 16
v_call: TRBV7-8
j_call: TRBJ1-6
clone_size: NA

cdr3_nt: TGTGCCAGCAGCCCCCCAGCGGTTCCGGGCTACACCTTC
cdr3_aa: CASSPPAVPGYTF
d_call: NA
cdr3_length: 13
v_call: TRBV7-8
j_call: TRBJ1-2
clone_size: NA

cdr3_nt: TGTGCCAGCAGCGTAGCTGGGGGAGAGTTTGATGAAAAACTGTTTTTT
cdr3_aa: CASSVAGGEFDEKLFF
d_call: NA
cdr3_length: 16
v_call: TRBV5-4
j_call: TRBJ1-4
clone_size: NA

cdr3_nt: TGTGCCAGCAGCAGGACATTGAACACCGGGGAGCTGTTTTTT
cdr3_aa: CASSRTLNTGELFF
d_call: NA
cdr3_length: 14
v_call: TRBV2
j_call: TRBJ2-2
clone_size: NA

cdr3_nt: TGTGCCAGTTCCTTCACAGCGAACACCGGGGAGCTGTTTTTT
cdr3_aa: CASSFTANTGELFF
d_call: NA
cdr3_length: 14
v_call: TRBV6-5
j_call: TRBJ2-2
clone_size: NA

cdr3_nt: TGTGCCACCAGCAGAGATACCGGACGCGATTACAATGAGCAGTTCTTC
cdr3_aa: CATSRDTGRDYNEQFF
d_call: NA
cdr3_length: 16
v_call: TRBV15
j_call: TRBJ2-1
clone_size: NA

cdr3_nt: TGTGCCATCGGTGGGGCTAGTGGGGGCGCGGCCGAGCAGTACTTC
cdr3_aa: CAIGGASGGAAEQYF
d_call: NA
cdr3_length: 15
v_call: TRBV10-3
j_call: TRBJ2-7
clone_size: NA

cdr3_nt: TGTGCCAGCAGGGCGGTCGGTGGAAACACCATATATTTT
cdr3_aa: CASRAVGGNTIYF
d_call: NA
cdr3_length: 13
v_call: TRBV27
j_call: TRBJ1-3
clone_size: NA

cdr3_nt: TGTGCCAGCACCCGGGGCACTAACTATGGCTACACCTTC
cdr3_aa: CASTRGTNYGYTF
d_call: NA
cdr3_length: 13
v_call: TRBV3-1/TRBV3-2
j_call: TRBJ1-2
clone_size: NA

cdr3_nt: TGTGCCAGCAGCTTAAACAGAGCCTACGAGCAGTACTTC
cdr3_aa: CASSLNRAYEQYF
d_call: NA
cdr3_length: 13
v_call: TRBV7-8
j_call: TRBJ2-7
clone_size: NA

cdr3_nt: TGTGCCAGCAGCGGTAGAGGAGGGAACACTGAAGCTTTCTTT
cdr3_aa: CASSGRGGNTEAFF
d_call: NA
cdr3_length: 14
v_call: TRBV11-2
j_call: TRBJ1-1
clone_size: NA

cdr3_nt: TGTGCCACCCTGGGGGACAGGGGAAGGAATCAGCCCCAGCATTTT
cdr3_aa: CATLGDRGRNQPQHF
d_call: TRBD1
cdr3_length: 15
v_call: TRBV6-5
j_call: TRBJ1-5
clone_size: NA

cdr3_nt: TGTGCCAGTAGTATAATGGCACAGACCTCCTACGAGCAGTACTTC
cdr3_aa: CASSIMAQTSYEQYF
d_call: NA
cdr3_length: 15
v_call: TRBV19
j_call: TRBJ2-7
clone_size: NA

cdr3_nt: TGTGCCAGCAGTTACGCGGGACAGGGTTTTGGAGCTTTCTTT
cdr3_aa: CASSYAGQGFGAFF
d_call: TRBD1
cdr3_length: 14
v_call: TRBV6-5
j_call: TRBJ1-1
clone_size: NA

cdr3_nt: TGTGCCAGCAGTGAAGTGGGGGACTCCTACACCTACGAGCAGTACTTC
cdr3_aa: CASSEVGDSYTYEQYF
d_call: NA
cdr3_length: 16
v_call: TRBV2
j_call: TRBJ2-7
clone_size: NA

cdr3_nt: TGTGCCAGCAGCTTGACAGGGGGCAACACCGGGGAGCTGTTTTTT
cdr3_aa: CASSLTGGNTGELFF
d_call: TRBD1
cdr3_length: 15
v_call: TRBV11-2
j_call: TRBJ2-2
clone_size: once

cdr3_nt: TGTGCCAGCAGCTCCTCCCTAGCGGGGGGGGTCGAGACCCAGTACTTC
cdr3_aa: CASSSSLAGGVETQYF
d_call: TRBD2
cdr3_length: 16
v_call: TRBV13
j_call: TRBJ2-5
clone_size: once

cdr3_nt: TGTGCCAGCAGTGAAACCGGGACCCTTAGGGGAAAACTGTTTTTT
cdr3_aa: CASSETGTLRGKLFF
d_call: NA
cdr3_length: 15
v_call: TRBV2
j_call: TRBJ1-4
clone_size: NA

cdr3_nt: TGTGCCAGCAGTCTGGGACAGTTTGAAGCTTTCTTT
cdr3_aa: CASSLGQFEAFF
d_call: TRBD1
cdr3_length: 12
v_call: TRBV28
j_call: TRBJ1-1
clone_size: NA

cdr3_nt: TGTGCCAGCATTGCAGACAGGGGGGATCAGCCCCAGCATTTT
cdr3_aa: CASIADRGDQPQHF
d_call: TRBD1
cdr3_length: 14
v_call: TRBV2
j_call: TRBJ1-5
clone_size: NA

cdr3_nt: TGTGCCTGCGGACTTTTTGAGCAGTTCTTC
cdr3_aa: CACGLFEQFF
d_call: NA
cdr3_length: 10
v_call: TRBV30
j_call: TRBJ2-1
clone_size: few